The T cell receptor beta chain described here comes from a study of blood T cell repertoires in COVID-19. Study in general: Samples taken during acute and convalescent COVID-19 were collected in the United States, Italy and Spain.

Method: immunoSEQ multiplex PCR; TCRdb's copy keeps in-frame clones and lacks some. Of about 37,000 clones in the sample, around 90% were seen once. The receptor's source is a human donor in a cohort sampled during active COVID-19. The sample consisted of peripheral blood.

CDR3 protein: CASWDSSYEQYF. In DNA form, the CDR3 reads TGTGCCAGCTGGGACAGCTCCTACGAGCAGTACTTC. V gene TRBV2 combines with J gene TRBJ2-7, with 7 bases lining up with TRBD1. The germline CDR1 and CDR2 sequences are SNHLY and FYNNEI. The V gene end was trimmed by 8 bases and the J gene end by 0 bases; junction bases not matched to a gene: 1. The CDR3 runs to 12 residues.